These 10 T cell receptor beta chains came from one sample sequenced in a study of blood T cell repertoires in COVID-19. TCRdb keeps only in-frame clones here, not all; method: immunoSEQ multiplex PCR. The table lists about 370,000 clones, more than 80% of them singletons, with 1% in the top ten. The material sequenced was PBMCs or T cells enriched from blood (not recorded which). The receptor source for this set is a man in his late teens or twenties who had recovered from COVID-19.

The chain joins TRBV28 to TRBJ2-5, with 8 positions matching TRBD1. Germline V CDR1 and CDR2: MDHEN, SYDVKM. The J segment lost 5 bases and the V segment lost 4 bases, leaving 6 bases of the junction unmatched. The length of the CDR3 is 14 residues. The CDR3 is CASSSGQGFETQYF. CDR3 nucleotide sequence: TGTGCCAGCAGTTCCGGACAGGGTTTCGAGACCCAGTACTTC.

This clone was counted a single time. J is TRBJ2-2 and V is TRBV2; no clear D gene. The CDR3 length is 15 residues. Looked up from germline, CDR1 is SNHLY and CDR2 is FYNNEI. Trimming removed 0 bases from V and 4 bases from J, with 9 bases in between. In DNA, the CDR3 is TGTGCCAGCAGTGAAGCCCCTCGCGGCACCGGGGAGCTGTTTTTT. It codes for CASSEAPRGTGELFF.

CDR3 in DNA: TGTGCCAGCAGTACCCAAACAGGGATGAGGAAGGCTTTCTTT. Protein sequence: CASSTQTGMRKAFF. The chain combines TRBV6-5 with TRBJ1-1; maybe TRBD1 (6 bases). Germline lookup yields CDR1 MNHEY and CDR2 SVGAGI. The CDR3 covers 14 residues. Trimming left V 5 bases short and J 11 bases short, with 21 bases between.

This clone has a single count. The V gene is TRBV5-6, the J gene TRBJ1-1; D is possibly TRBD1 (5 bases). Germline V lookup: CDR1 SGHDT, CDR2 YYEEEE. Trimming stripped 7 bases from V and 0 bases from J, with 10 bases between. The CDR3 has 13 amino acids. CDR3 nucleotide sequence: TGTGCCAGCCGCCAAGGGGTGAACACTGAAGCTTTCTTT. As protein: CASRQGVNTEAFF.

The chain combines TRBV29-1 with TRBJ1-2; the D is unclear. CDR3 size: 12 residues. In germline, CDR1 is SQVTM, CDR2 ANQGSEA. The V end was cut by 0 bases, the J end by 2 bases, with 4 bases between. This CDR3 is CSVEDQNYGYTF. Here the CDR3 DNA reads TGCAGCGTTGAAGACCAAAACTATGGCTACACCTTC.

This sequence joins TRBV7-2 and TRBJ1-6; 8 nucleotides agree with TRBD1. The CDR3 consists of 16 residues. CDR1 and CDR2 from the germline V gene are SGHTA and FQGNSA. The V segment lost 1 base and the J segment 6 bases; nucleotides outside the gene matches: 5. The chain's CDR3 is CASSLEGTGFNSPLHF. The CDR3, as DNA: TGTGCCAGCAGCTTAGAGGGGACAGGTTTTAATTCACCCCTCCACTTT.

CDR3 sequence reads: CASSRARQETQYF. CDR3 DNA sequence: TGTGCCAGTAGCAGGGCCCGCCAAGAGACCCAGTACTTC. The chain links TRBV19 to TRBJ2-5, with D possibly matching TRBD1 (5 bases). In germline, CDR1 is LNHDA, CDR2 SQIVND (reference sequence). V lost 6 bases and J 1 base, leaving 9 bases between the germline ends. This CDR3 spans 13 amino acids.

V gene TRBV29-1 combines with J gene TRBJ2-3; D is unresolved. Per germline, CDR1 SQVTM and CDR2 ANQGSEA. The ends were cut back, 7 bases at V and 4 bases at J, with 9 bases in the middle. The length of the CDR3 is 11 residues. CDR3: CSGVGSDTQYF. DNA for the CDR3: TGCAGCGGTGTTGGCTCAGATACGCAGTATTTT.

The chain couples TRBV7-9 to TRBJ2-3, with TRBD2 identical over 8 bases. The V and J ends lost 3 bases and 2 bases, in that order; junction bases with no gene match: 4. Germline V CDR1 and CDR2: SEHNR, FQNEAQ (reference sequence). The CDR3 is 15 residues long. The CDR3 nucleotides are TGTGCCAGCAGCTTTTCTAGCGGGCCCACAGATACGCAGTATTTT. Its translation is CASSFSSGPTDTQYF.

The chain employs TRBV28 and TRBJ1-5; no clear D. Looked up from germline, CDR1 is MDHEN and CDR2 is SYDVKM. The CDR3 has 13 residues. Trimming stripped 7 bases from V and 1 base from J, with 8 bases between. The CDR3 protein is CASTGVSNQPQHF. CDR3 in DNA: TGTGCCAGCACTGGAGTGAGCAATCAGCCCCAGCATTTT.